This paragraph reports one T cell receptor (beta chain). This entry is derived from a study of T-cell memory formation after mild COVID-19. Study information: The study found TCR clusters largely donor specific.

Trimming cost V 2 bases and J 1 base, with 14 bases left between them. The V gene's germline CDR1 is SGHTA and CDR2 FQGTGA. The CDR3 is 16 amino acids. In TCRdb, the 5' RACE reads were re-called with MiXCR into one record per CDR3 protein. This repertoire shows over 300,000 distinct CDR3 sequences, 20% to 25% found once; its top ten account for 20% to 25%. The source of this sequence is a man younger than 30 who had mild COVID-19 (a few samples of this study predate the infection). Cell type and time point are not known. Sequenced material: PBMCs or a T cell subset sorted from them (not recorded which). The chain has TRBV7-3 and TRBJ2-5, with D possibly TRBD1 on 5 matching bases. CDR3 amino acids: CASSLGADPSQETQYF. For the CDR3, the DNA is TGTGCCAGCAGCTTAGGGGCAGACCCATCCCAAGAGACCCAGTACTTC.